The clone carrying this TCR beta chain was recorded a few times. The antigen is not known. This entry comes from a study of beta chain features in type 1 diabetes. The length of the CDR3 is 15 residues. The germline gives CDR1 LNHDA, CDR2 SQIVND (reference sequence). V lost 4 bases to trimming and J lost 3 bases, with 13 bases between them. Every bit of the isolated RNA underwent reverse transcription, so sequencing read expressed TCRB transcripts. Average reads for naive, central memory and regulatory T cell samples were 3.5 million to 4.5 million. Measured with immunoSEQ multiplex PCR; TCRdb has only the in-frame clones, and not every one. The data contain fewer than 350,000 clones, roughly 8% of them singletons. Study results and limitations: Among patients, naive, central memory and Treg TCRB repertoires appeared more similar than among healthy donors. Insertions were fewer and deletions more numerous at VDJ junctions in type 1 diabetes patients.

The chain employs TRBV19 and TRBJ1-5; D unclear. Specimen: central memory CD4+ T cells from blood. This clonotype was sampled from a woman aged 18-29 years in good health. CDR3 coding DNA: TGTGCCAGTAGTAGAGTCCGTTCGGACAATCAGCCCCAGCATTTT. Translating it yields CASSRVRSDNQPQHF.